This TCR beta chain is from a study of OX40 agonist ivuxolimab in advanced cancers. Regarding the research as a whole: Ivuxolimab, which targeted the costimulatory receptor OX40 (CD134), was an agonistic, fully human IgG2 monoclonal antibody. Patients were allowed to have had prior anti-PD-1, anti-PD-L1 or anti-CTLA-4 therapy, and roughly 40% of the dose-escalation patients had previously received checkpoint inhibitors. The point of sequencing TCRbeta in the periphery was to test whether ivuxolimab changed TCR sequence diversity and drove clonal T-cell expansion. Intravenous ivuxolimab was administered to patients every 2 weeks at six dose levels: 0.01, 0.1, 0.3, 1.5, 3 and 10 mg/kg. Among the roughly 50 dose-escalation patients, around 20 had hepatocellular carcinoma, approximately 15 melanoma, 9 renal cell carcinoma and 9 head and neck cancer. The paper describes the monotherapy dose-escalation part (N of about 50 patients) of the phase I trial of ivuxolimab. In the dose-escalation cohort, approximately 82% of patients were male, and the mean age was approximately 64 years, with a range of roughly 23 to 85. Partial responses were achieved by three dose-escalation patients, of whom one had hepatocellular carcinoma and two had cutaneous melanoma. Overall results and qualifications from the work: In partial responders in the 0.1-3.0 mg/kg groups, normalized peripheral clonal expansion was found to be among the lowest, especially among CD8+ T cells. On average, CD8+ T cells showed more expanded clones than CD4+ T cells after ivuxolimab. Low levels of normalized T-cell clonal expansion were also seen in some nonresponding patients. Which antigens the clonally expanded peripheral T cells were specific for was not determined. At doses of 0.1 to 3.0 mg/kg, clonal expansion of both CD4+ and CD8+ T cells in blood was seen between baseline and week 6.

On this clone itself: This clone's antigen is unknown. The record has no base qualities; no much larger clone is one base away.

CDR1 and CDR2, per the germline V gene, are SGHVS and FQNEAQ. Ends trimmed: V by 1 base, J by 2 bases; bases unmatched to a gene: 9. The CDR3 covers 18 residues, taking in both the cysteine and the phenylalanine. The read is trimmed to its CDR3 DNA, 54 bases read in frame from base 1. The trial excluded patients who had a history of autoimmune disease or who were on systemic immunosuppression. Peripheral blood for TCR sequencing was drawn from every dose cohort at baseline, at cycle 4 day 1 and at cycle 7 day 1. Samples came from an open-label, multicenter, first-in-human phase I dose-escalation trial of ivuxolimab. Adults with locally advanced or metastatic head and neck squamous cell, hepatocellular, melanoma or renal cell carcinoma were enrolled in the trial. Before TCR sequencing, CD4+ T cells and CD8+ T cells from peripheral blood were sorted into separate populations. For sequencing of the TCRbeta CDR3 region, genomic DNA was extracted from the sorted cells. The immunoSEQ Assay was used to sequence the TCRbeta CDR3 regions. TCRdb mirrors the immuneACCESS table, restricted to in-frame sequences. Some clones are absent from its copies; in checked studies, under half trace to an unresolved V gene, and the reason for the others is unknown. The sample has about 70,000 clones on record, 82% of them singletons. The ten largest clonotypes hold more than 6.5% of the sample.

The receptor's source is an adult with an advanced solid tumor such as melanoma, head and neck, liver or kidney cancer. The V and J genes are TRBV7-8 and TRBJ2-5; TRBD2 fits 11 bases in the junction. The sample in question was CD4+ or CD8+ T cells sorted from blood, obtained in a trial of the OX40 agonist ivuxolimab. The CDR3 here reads CASSLVPSGGRGQETQYF. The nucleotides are TGTGCCAGCAGCTTAGTGCCTAGCGGGGGGAGGGGACAAGAGACCCAGTACTTC.